One and the same sample provided the 5 T cell receptor beta chains below, sequenced in a study of OX40 agonist ivuxolimab in advanced cancers. Libraries were prepared by immunoSEQ multiplex PCR; TCRdb keeps only in-frame clonotypes and omits some of them. The table lists 90,000 to 100,000 clones, around 96% of them singletons, with roughly 2% in the top ten. The sequences come from CD4+ or CD8+ T cells sorted from blood, collected in a trial of the OX40 agonist ivuxolimab. The receptors shown here come from an adult with an advanced solid tumor such as melanoma, head and neck, liver or kidney cancer.

V and J are TRBV11-2 and TRBJ1-1; D is perhaps TRBD1 (5 bases). The germline V gene has CDR1 SGHAT and CDR2 FQNNGV. The CDR3 has 15 residues. Trimming pared 2 bases from V and 1 base from J, leaving 11 bases between. CDR3 in DNA: TGTGCCAGCAGCTTAATGGCAGGGCAGAACACTGAAGCTTTCTTT. Protein: CASSLMAGQNTEAFF.

The chain carries TRBV28 and TRBJ1-5; D gene unclear. V lost 10 bases and J lost 0, with 10 bases in between. In germline, CDR1 is MDHEN, CDR2 SYDVKM. The CDR3 totals 13 residues. The CDR3 nucleotides are TGTGCCACTGAGGGATATAGCAATCAGCCCCAGCATTTT. It translates to CATEGYSNQPQHF.

The chain has TRBV27 and TRBJ1-2, with D hard to call. The CDR3 runs to 14 residues. Trimming removed 2 bases from V and 2 bases from J, with 9 bases in between. Germline CDR1 reads MNHEY; CDR2 reads SMNVEV (reference sequence). The CDR3 DNA follows: TGTGCCAGCAGTTTACGTCGAGAGAACTATGGCTACACCTTC. Translated, it gives CASSLRRENYGYTF.

The chain recombines TRBV6-6 with TRBJ1-2; tentatively, D is TRBD1 (5 bases). Germline CDR1 is MNHNY and CDR2 is SVGAGI (reference sequence). The germline V and J ends were trimmed by 8 bases and 7 bases, with 20 bases remaining between them. The CDR3 runs 14 residues. CDR3 in amino acids: CASGLVTVFGGYTF. CDR3 in DNA: TGTGCCAGCGGACTAGTGACAGTTTTTGGTGGCTACACCTTC.

Here the CDR3 reads CASSLNTLGDTQYF. For the CDR3, the DNA is TGCGCCAGCAGCTTGAATACCCTGGGGGATACGCAGTATTTT. This chain joins TRBV5-1 and TRBJ2-3; D unresolved. The CDR3 has 14 residues. The germline CDR1 and CDR2 sequences are SGHRS and YFSETQ. V was cut by 1 base and J by 6 bases, with 12 bases left in between.